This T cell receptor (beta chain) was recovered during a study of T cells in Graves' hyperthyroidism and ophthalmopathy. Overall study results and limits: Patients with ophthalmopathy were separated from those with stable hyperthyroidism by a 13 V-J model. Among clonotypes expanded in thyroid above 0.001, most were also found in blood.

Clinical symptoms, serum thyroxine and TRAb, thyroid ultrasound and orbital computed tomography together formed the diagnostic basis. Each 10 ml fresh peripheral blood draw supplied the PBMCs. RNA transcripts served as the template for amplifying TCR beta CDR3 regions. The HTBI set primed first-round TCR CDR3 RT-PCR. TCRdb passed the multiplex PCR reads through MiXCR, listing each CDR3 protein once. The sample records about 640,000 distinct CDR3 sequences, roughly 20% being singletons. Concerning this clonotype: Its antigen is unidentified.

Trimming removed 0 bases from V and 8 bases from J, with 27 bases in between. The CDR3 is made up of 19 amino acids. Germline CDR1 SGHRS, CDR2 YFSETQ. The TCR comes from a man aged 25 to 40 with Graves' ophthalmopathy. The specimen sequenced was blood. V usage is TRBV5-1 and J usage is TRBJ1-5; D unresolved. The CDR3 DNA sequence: TGCGCCAGCAGCTTGGCCGGACTAGCGGGAGGCGGTACCGGGGAGCCCCAGCATTTT. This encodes CASSLAGLAGGGTGEPQHF.